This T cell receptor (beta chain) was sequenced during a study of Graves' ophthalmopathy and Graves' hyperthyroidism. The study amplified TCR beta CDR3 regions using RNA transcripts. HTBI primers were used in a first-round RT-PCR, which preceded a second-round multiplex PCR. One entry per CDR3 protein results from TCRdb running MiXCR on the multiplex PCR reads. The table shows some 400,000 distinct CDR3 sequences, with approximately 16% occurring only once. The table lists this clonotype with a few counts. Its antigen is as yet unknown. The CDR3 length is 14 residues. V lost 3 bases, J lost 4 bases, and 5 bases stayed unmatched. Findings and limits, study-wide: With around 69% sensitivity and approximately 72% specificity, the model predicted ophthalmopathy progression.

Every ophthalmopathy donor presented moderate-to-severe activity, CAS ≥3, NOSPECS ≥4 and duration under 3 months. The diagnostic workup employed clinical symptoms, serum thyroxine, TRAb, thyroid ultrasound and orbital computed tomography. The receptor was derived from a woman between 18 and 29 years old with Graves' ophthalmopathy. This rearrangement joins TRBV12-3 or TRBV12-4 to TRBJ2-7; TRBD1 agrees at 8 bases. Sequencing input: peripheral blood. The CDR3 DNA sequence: TGTGCCAGCAGTTTTTTCAGGGGGCAATACGAGCAGTACTTC. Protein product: CASSFFRGQYEQYF.